This TCR beta chain was sequenced during a study of blood T cell repertoires in COVID-19. Only in-frame clones appear in the TCRdb table, and some are missing; sequencing was by immunoSEQ multiplex PCR. Here the sample spans approximately 65,000 clones, 65% to 90% being singletons. The CDR3 is 13 residues long. Between the trimmed V and J ends, which lost 5 bases and 3 bases, there was a span of 8 bases. The germline V gene encodes CDR1 LNHDA and CDR2 SQIVND (reference sequence). This rearrangement joins TRBV19 to TRBJ2-1; D is undetermined. The sample comprised peripheral blood. This clonotype was sampled from a middle-aged man with acute or convalescent COVID-19. CDR3 in DNA: TGTGCCAGTAGTCTGGCGGACTACAATGAGCAGTTCTTC. It encodes CASSLADYNEQFF.